The 8 T cell receptor beta chains presented below share a single source sample, sequenced in a study of T cell repertoires and HLA-DP antigens. These receptors are not linked to any known antigen. TCRdb's table, derived via immunoSEQ multiplex PCR, lists solely in-frame clones and lacks some. Of some 110,000 clones detected, approximately 92% appear once; the ten largest clones hold under 0.35%. Sequences were obtained from CD4+ T cells from PBMCs. These receptors were obtained from a woman between 18 and 30 years old in good health and CMV-seronegative.

This sequence joins TRBV2 and TRBJ1-1, with TRBD1 as a possible D gene (6 bases). This CDR3 comprises 13 residues. Germline V gene data show CDR1 as SNHLY and CDR2 as FYNNEI. The germline V and J ends were trimmed by 10 bases and 6 bases, with 18 bases remaining between them. For the CDR3, the DNA is TGTGCCACCAACCCAGAGGGGGGGGCTGAAGCTTTCTTT. This gives the protein CATNPEGGAEAFF.

In DNA form, the CDR3 reads TGTGCCAGTGGGGAGGACTTGAACACTGAAGCTTTCTTT. Its protein is CASGEDLNTEAFF. The genes are TRBV6-5 and TRBJ1-1; D gene unclear. CDR1 and CDR2 (germline): MNHEY, SVGAGI. V was shortened by 9 bases and J by 0 bases, with 11 bases between the two germline ends. The CDR3 totals 13 residues.

The V gene is TRBV4-2, the J gene TRBJ2-3; D perhaps matches TRBD2 (7 bases). The CDR3 loop spans 16 amino acids. Trimming shortened V by 3 bases and J by 2 bases, and 15 bases separated the two germline ends. Germline CDR1 reads LGHNA; CDR2 reads YNFKEQ. This chain's CDR3 is CASSHLWEGDTDTQYF. CDR3 coding DNA: TGTGCCAGCAGCCACCTTTGGGAGGGGGACACAGATACGCAGTATTTT.

This clone showed up just a few times. The CDR3 reads CASSSRGGAGPYEQYF. The DNA of the CDR3 is TGTGCCAGCAGCTCCCGGGGAGGGGCGGGACCCTACGAGCAGTACTTC. This chain uses TRBV7-6 with TRBJ2-7; 7 bases agree with TRBD2. The CDR3 contains 16 residues. The germline CDR1 and CDR2 sequences are SGHVS and FNYEAQ. The V segment lost 4 bases and the J segment 2 bases; nucleotides outside the gene matches: 11.

This clone appeared once. The rearrangement links TRBV25-1 to TRBJ1-3, with 10 bases lining up with TRBD1. The CDR3 runs to 14 residues. Trimming removed 1 base from V and 11 bases from J; junction bases left unmatched: 5. The germline gives CDR1 MGHDK, CDR2 SYGVNS. CDR3 residues: CASSESGQGFPIYF. DNA for the CDR3: TGTGCCAGCAGTGAATCGGGACAGGGGTTTCCCATATATTTT.

This chain uses TRBV5-5 with TRBJ2-7, with 12 positions matching TRBD2. This CDR3 contains 19 residues. Germline lookup yields CDR1 SGHKS and CDR2 YYEKEE (reference sequence). Losses at the gene ends were 2 bases for V and 0 bases for J; bases not matched to a gene: 12. CDR3 region: CASSFGLLAGGPRSYEQYV. Here the CDR3 DNA reads TGTGCCAGCAGCTTCGGTCTCCTAGCGGGGGGGCCTCGCTCCTACGAGCAGTACGTC.

The genes are TRBV6-6 and TRBJ1-1; D possibly corresponds to TRBD1 (6 bases). This CDR3 is 14 amino acids long. The germline V gene has CDR1 MNHNY and CDR2 SVGAGI (reference sequence). V shed 6 bases and J shed 3 bases, with 14 bases lying between them. The CDR3 protein is CASSLQGGDTEAFF. The DNA for the CDR3 is TGTGCCAGCAGCCTACAGGGTGGGGACACTGAAGCTTTCTTT.

The chain employs TRBV18 and TRBJ2-3; 8 nucleotides align to TRBD2. The V gene's germline CDR1 is KGHSH and CDR2 LQKENI. V lost 7 bases, J lost 2 bases, and 11 bases stayed unmatched. The CDR3 length is 16 residues. This chain's CDR3 is CASYRWRGDITDTQYF. For the CDR3, the DNA is TGTGCCAGCTACCGCTGGCGGGGGGACATCACAGATACGCAGTATTTT.